One and the same sample provided the 25 T cell receptor beta chains below, sequenced in a study of blood T cells in healthy people across ages. The authors ran a second PCR of roughly 6 to 12 cycles using a sample-barcoded 5' primer and a J-beta primer mix. TCRdb redid the calling of the 5' RACE reads with MiXCR, one entry per CDR3 protein. The sample yields about 560,000 distinct CDR3 sequences, around 27% seen once. This sample was also put to use in a study of T cells of mothers and their children.

The source material was blood. The receptors originated from a boy aged 2 to 10 in good health.

This clonotype was counted a few times. V usage is TRBV6-1 and J usage is TRBJ2-5, with 8 positions matching TRBD2. TRBJ2-7 matches the DNA end more closely, so the J call is doubtful. The V gene's germline CDR1 is MNHNS and CDR2 SASEGT. The CDR3 has 17 amino acids. CDR3 in DNA: TGTGCCAGCAGATGTGCACTAAGCGGGGGCGTCTCCTACGAGCAGTACTTC. Translated: CASRCALSGGVSYEQYF.

This clonotype was counted a single time. The CDR3 nucleotides read TGTGCCAGCAGCTTCTCCCCTTCCGAGGGCGGGGAGCTGTTTTTT. Its protein is CASSFSPSEGGELFF. The rearrangement uses TRBV7-2 and TRBJ2-2, with a possible D match to TRBD2 (5 bases). Germline V gene sequence: CDR1 SGHTA, CDR2 FQGNSA. The CDR3 has 15 amino acids. Trimming pared 3 bases from V and 7 bases from J, leaving 15 bases between.

The CDR3 loop is CASSEDRANYGYTF. The CDR3, as DNA: TGTGCCAGCAGTGAGGACAGGGCGAACTATGGCTACACCTTC. This sequence joins TRBV6-1 and TRBJ1-2; 8 nucleotides align to TRBD1. Germline trimming cut 3 bases from V and 2 bases from J; bases unmatched to any gene: 2. Germline values: CDR1 MNHNS, CDR2 SASEGT. The CDR3 runs 14 residues.

Comments on this clonotype: Sequence at one end of the junction differs from germline and may be a read error. CDR3 in DNA: TGTGCCAGCAGTCCCATTTCATATAGCAATCAGCCCCCGCATTTT. Amino acid sequence: CASSPISYSNQPPHF. The chain carries TRBV6-5 and TRBJ1-5; no definite D call. Per germline, CDR1 MNHEY and CDR2 SVGAGI. The CDR3 covers 15 residues.

The chain carries TRBV2 and TRBJ2-1; 13 nucleotides agree with TRBD2. The germline V gene encodes CDR1 SNHLY and CDR2 FYNNEI. This CDR3 is built from 15 residues. V lost 4 bases and J lost 8; bases outside the gene matches: 5. CDR3 amino acids: CASSVTSGGADEQFF. As DNA, the CDR3 is TGTGCCAGCAGTGTTACTAGCGGGGGGGCCGATGAGCAGTTCTTC.

V usage is TRBV3-1 and J usage is TRBJ2-5; weak D call: TRBD1 (5 bases). Trimming took off 3 bases at V and 5 bases at J, with 13 bases between the two ends. Germline CDR1 and CDR2: LGHDT and YNNKEL (reference sequence). The CDR3 loop spans 14 amino acids. The CDR3 is CASSQLGRWETQYF. In nucleotides, the CDR3 is TGTGCCAGCAGCCAGCTGGGGCGCTGGGAGACCCAGTACTTC.

This clonotype has only a few counts. The DNA for the CDR3 is TGTGCCAGCAGTCCAGCGGGAGGGGGCACAGATACGCAGTATTTT. This codes for CASSPAGGGTDTQYF. The chain combines TRBV28 with TRBJ2-3, with TRBD2 matching 10 bases. CDR1 and CDR2 (germline): MDHEN, SYDVKM. The CDR3 sequence is 15 residues long. The J segment lost 1 base and the V segment lost 5 bases, leaving 3 bases of the junction unmatched. Full variable domain (rest looked up from reference TRBV28 and TRBJ2-3): DVKVTQSSRYLVKRTGEKVFLECVQDMDHENMFWYRQDPGLGLRLIYFSYDVKMKEKGDIPEGYSVSREKKERFSLILESASTNQTSMYLCASSPAGGGTDTQYFGPGTRLTVL.

V and J are TRBV12-3 or TRBV12-4 and TRBJ1-1; no clear D. V lost 2 bases and J 2 bases, leaving 9 bases between the germline ends. CDR3 size: 14 residues. CDR3 sequence: CASSLFGDNTEAFF. The CDR3, as DNA: TGTGCCAGCAGTTTATTCGGGGATAACACTGAAGCTTTCTTT.

CDR3 coding DNA: TGTGCCAGCAGCTTAAGGGGATACAGCTATGGCTACACCTTC. It encodes CASSLRGYSYGYTF. The chain couples TRBV7-2 to TRBJ1-2, with D perhaps TRBD1 (5 bases). CDR3 size: 14 residues. Germline-derived CDR1 and CDR2 are SGHTA and FQGNSA. Trimming took off 2 bases at V and 4 bases at J, with 11 bases between the two ends.

This clonotype appeared many times. This rearrangement joins TRBV29-1 to TRBJ2-7, with D possibly matching TRBD1 (5 bases). The V and J ends lost 3 bases and 3 bases respectively, with 9 bases between them. The CDR3 has 12 amino acids. Per the germline V gene, CDR1 is SQVTM and CDR2 is ANQGSEA. The chain's CDR3 is CSVEARDYEQYF. The CDR3 coding sequence is TGCAGCGTTGAGGCCAGGGACTACGAGCAGTACTTC.

The J gene is TRBJ1-1, the V gene TRBV6-1, with TRBD1 matching over 7 bases. J lost 0 bases, V lost 7 bases, and 8 bases had no gene match. In germline, CDR1 is MNHNS, CDR2 SASEGT. The CDR3 totals 15 residues. CDR3 sequence reads: CASTPGTALNTEAFF. The CDR3 DNA sequence: TGTGCCAGCACTCCCGGGACAGCCTTGAACACTGAAGCTTTCTTT.

This clonotype was seen only a few times. V usage is TRBV7-2 and J usage is TRBJ2-2; D is uncertain. The V gene's germline CDR1 is SGHTA and CDR2 FQGNSA. Trimming took off 2 bases at V and 2 bases at J, with 9 bases between the two ends. CDR3 length: 15 residues. In DNA, the CDR3 is TGTGCCAGCAGCTTATCAGCAGGCAACACCGGGGAGCTGTTTTTT. Translation gives CASSLSAGNTGELFF.

This clonotype appeared a few times. This chain links TRBV30 with TRBJ1-6, with D hard to call. V was clipped by 4 bases and J by 8 bases, with 15 bases between them. The germline V gene has CDR1 GTSNPN and CDR2 SVGIG (reference sequence). CDR3 length equals 14 residues. The CDR3 sequence: CAWNGLGSDSPLHF. CDR3 nucleotide sequence: TGTGCCTGGAACGGATTAGGCAGTGATTCACCCCTCCACTTT.

This clonotype turned up a few times. The junction shows a germline mismatch at one end, possibly a read error. The V call is TRBV20-1, the J call TRBJ1-5; D possibly corresponds to TRBD1 (6 bases). Germline lookup yields CDR1 DFQATT and CDR2 SNEGSKA (reference sequence). The CDR3 covers 13 residues. CDR3 sequence (DNA): TGCAGTGCTAGGGAGAGGGGACATCAGCCTCAGCATTTT. It translates to CSARERGHQPQHF.

This clonotype was seen a handful of times. V is TRBV20-1 and J is TRBJ1-6; D is possibly TRBD1 (5 bases). The CDR3 is 17 amino acids. V was cut by 3 bases and J by 3 bases, with 18 bases left in between. CDR1 is DFQATT, CDR2 SNEGSKA, per germline (reference sequence). CDR3 region: CSARGPGQPFYNSPLHF. In DNA form, the CDR3 reads TGCAGTGCTAGGGGACCTGGCCAGCCCTTCTATAATTCACCCCTCCACTTT.

In its sample, this clonotype was seen a few times. The chain recombines TRBV3-1 with TRBJ2-5, with D uncertain. CDR1 is LGHDT and CDR2 is YNNKEL in the germline V gene (reference sequence). The CDR3 has 13 amino acids. V shed 6 bases and J shed 4 bases, with 12 bases lying between them. Here the CDR3 DNA reads TGTGCCAGCAGGGTCGGGCCCACAGAGACCCAGTACTTC. This encodes CASRVGPTETQYF.

The CDR3 reads CASSLAVGTPSYEQYF. DNA of the CDR3: TGTGCCAGCAGTTTGGCCGTAGGGACCCCCTCCTACGAGCAGTACTTC. The J gene is TRBJ2-7, the V gene TRBV12-3 or TRBV12-4; perhaps D is TRBD1 or TRBD2 (5 bases each). The length of the CDR3 is 16 residues. V shed 3 bases and J shed 0 bases, with 15 bases lying between them.

The V and J genes are TRBV20-1 and TRBJ2-5, with D possibly matching TRBD2 (6 bases). Germline values: CDR1 DFQATT, CDR2 SNEGSKA (reference sequence). The V and J ends lost 3 bases and 3 bases respectively, with 14 bases between them. The CDR3 loop spans 14 amino acids. DNA for the CDR3: TGCAGTGCTAGCCCGAGGCGGGGAAAAGAGACCCAGTACTTC. Its translation: CSASPRRGKETQYF.

Only a few counts were recorded for this clonotype. V and J are TRBV5-1 and TRBJ2-3; tentatively, D is TRBD2 (5 bases). The V and J ends lost 5 bases and 0 bases respectively, with 10 bases between them. Germline V lookup: CDR1 SGHRS, CDR2 YFSETQ. The CDR3 length is 14 residues. In nucleotides, the CDR3 is TGCGCCAGCAGTAACTCGGGGAGCACAGATACGCAGTATTTT. It translates to CASSNSGSTDTQYF.

This clonotype was counted between two and nine times. The chain carries TRBV13 and TRBJ1-1; perhaps TRBD1 as D (5 bases). This CDR3 region has 13 residues. Trimming took 2 bases from V and 7 from J, leaving 11 bases between them. Germline values: CDR1 PRHDT, CDR2 FYEKMQ (reference sequence). The CDR3 sequence is CASSLRAGDEAFF. In DNA form, the CDR3 reads TGTGCCAGCAGCTTAAGGGCGGGGGATGAAGCTTTCTTT.

This clonotype was found a few times. The chain is built from TRBV7-2 and TRBJ2-4, with 7 bases identical to TRBD2. This CDR3 has 14 residues. Germline loops: CDR1 SGHTA, CDR2 FQGNSA. Trimming removed 1 base from V and 8 bases from J; junction bases left unmatched: 5. Here the CDR3 reads CASSLGEGRYIQYF. In nucleotides, the CDR3 is TGTGCCAGCAGCTTAGGGGAGGGGCGGTACATTCAGTACTTC.

This clonotype was detected a few times. The V call is TRBV6-5, the J call TRBJ2-3, with a weak D call TRBD1 (5 bases). This CDR3 is built from 13 residues. Germline V gene data show CDR1 as MNHEY and CDR2 as SVGAGI. The V end lost 5 bases, the J end lost 3 bases, and 9 bases lay between the germline ends. The CDR3 loop reads CASSRGATDTQYF. The DNA for the CDR3 is TGTGCCAGCAGTAGGGGCGCAACAGATACGCAGTATTTT.

This rearrangement joins TRBV20-1 to TRBJ2-5; 10 nucleotides agree with TRBD1. TRBJ2-7 explains the end of the DNA better; the J call may be wrong. The CDR3 is made up of 14 amino acids. Per germline, CDR1 DFQATT and CDR2 SNEGSKA (reference sequence). The CDR3, as DNA: TGCAGTGCTCTGCCCCGGGACAGGGGCTACGAGCAGTACTTC. It specifies CSALPRDRGYEQYF.

The rearrangement links TRBV9 to TRBJ2-1, with D tentatively TRBD2 (5 bases). CDR3 length: 15 residues. Germline loops: CDR1 SGDLS, CDR2 YYNGEE. The V and J ends lost 4 bases and 1 base respectively, with 12 bases between them. The CDR3 loop is CASSPTGESYNEQFF. CDR3 sequence (DNA): TGTGCCAGCAGCCCAACCGGGGAATCCTACAATGAGCAGTTCTTC.

V is TRBV12-3 or TRBV12-4 and J is TRBJ1-2; perhaps TRBD1 as D (6 bases). The CDR3 covers 12 residues. V lost 8 bases and J lost 4, with 11 bases in between. CDR3 nucleotide sequence: TGTGCCAGCGATGGAGGGGGCTATGGCTACACCTTC. Residues: CASDGGGYGYTF.